Here is one T cell receptor (beta chain) with its context. The target of this receptor is not known. A much larger clonotype is one base distant, so this may be a read error. Sequencing was carried out with an Illumina HiSeq 2500. TCR beta libraries were prepared by quantitative 5'-RACE with molecular barcodes. The paper's processing steps were these. A new computational method based on a probabilistic model of VDJ rearrangement was used to identify disease-linked TCR variants. TCRdb applied fastp at Q25 and MiXCR to the public reads, then kept only in-frame beta chains. One record per CDR3 amino acid sequence lists the most common genes and DNA. The V and J calls shown here were made by TCRdb, not taken from the authors' results. For this sample the table gives roughly 150,000 distinct CDR3 sequences, of which more than 5.5% were detected only once. The ten largest account for around 12% of the sample.

The data belong to a study of CD8 T cells in ankylosing spondylitis (dated by TCRdb to 2016 to 2017). The study in broad terms: The study profiled T cell receptor beta repertoires in healthy donors and ankylosing spondylitis patients to find disease-linked TCR variants. The full study cohort was made up of about two dozen ankylosing spondylitis patients and roughly 98 healthy donors. Peripheral blood was sampled, and synovial fluid was additionally collected from ankylosing spondylitis patients. General conclusions and limits of the study: Significant enrichment of the disease-linked clones was reported in matched synovial fluid samples from ankylosing spondylitis patients. A CD8+ phenotype was shown by the disease-linked clones, which were found at relatively low frequencies in peripheral blood. Some motif variants were previously reported in synovial fluid and blood of reactive arthritis patients, suggesting common disease-initiation mechanisms. A TCR beta motif of seven or eight highly homologous amino acid variants appeared characteristic of blood from ankylosing spondylitis patients.

The CDR3 contains 13 residues, cysteine and phenylalanine counted. Of the read, only the CDR3 DNA is kept; its 39 bases are in frame from base 1. The germline V gene encodes CDR1 LNHNV and CDR2 YYDKDF (reference sequence). The source of this sequence is a female donor with ankylosing spondylitis or in good health (not recorded which). Recombination connected TRBV15 to TRBJ2-7, with the D call perhaps TRBD1 or TRBD2, each one matching 5 bases. The sample was blood, either unsorted or a sorted T cell fraction (not recorded which). The CDR3 here reads CATRSRGVYAQYF. The DNA sequence is as follows: TGTGCCACCAGATCGAGGGGAGTGTACGCGCAGTACTTC.